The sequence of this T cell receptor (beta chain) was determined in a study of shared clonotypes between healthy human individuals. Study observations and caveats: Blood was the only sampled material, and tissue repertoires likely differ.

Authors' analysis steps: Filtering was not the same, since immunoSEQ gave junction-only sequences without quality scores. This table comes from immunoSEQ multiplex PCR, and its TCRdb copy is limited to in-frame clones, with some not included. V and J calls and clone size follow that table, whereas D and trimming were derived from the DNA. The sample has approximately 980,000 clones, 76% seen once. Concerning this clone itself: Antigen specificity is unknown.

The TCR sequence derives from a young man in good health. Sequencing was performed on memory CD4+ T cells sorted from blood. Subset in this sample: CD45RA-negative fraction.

CDR3 coding DNA: TGCGCCAGCAGCGTGGGACACCTTAATACGCAGTATTTT. Residues: CASSVGHLNTQYF. This sequence joins TRBV5-1 and TRBJ2-3; D is possibly TRBD1 (6 bases). This CDR3 comprises 13 residues. V lost 4 bases to trimming and J lost 7 bases, with 13 bases between them. Germline V gene lookup returns CDR1 SGHRS and CDR2 YFSETQ.